These T cell receptor beta chains were read from a single sample in a study of T-cell reconstitution after alpha-beta-depleted transplantation in children. TCRdb re-called the PCR reads through MiXCR, storing one row per CDR3 protein. The sample holds 200,000 to 250,000 distinct CDR3 sequences; roughly 7.7% are singletons and the top ten take 6.3%. This specimen consisted of PBMCs, mostly from graft donor cells, obtained 180 days after TCRalphabeta/CD19-depleted stem cell transplant. Receptors originate from a male patient aged 10 to 17 who had a stem cell transplant for acute lymphoblastic leukemia, so the T cells may come from the graft donor. Each CDR3 is given with its conserved first and last residue. The D gene is left open where the match is weak. Only some rows state a clone size, as once, few, many or a class for expanded clones.

TRBJ1-5 | TRBV29-1 | many | TRBD1 | CSVEEGGDNQPQHF | TGCAGCGTTGAAGAAGGGGGCGACAATCAGCCCCAGCATTTT
TRBJ2-3 | TRBV7-6 | many | . | CASSLEPRTDTQYF | TGTGCCAGCAGCTTAGAACCCAGGACAGATACGCAGTATTTT
TRBJ2-3 | TRBV18 | many | TRBD1 | CASSPVAGTATDTQYF | TGTGCCAGCTCGCCCGTTGCCGGGACAGCTACAGATACGCAGTATTTT
TRBJ2-1 | TRBV7-9 | many | . | CASSLGTLLFF | TGTGCCAGCAGCTTGGGGACCTTACTGTTCTTC
TRBJ1-3 | TRBV7-8 | few | . | CASSPYSAYSGNTIYF | TGTGCCAGCAGCCCTTACAGTGCCTACTCTGGAAACACCATATATTTT
TRBJ1-2 | TRBV12-3/TRBV12-4 | few | . | CASSLRGSGYGYTF | TGTGCCAGCAGTTTGCGGGGAAGCGGCTATGGCTACACCTTC
TRBJ2-7 | TRBV9 | many | . | CASSVGGPTAEQYF | TGTGCCAGCAGCGTAGGTGGCCCGACAGCCGAGCAGTACTTC
TRBJ2-1 | TRBV20-1 | many | TRBD2 | CSETGSLAGINEQFF | TGCAGTGAAACCGGTTCACTAGCGGGAATCAATGAGCAGTTCTTC
TRBJ2-7 | TRBV6-2/TRBV6-3 | many | TRBD2 | CASTAGTSGRTFYEQYF | TGTGCCAGCACCGCCGGGACTAGCGGGAGGACTTTCTACGAGCAGTACTTC
TRBJ1-1 | TRBV5-1 | many | TRBD1 | CASSSGQAIEAFF | TGCGCCAGCAGCTCCGGACAGGCCATTGAAGCTTTCTTT
TRBJ2-5 | TRBV7-9 | many | TRBD1 | CASSTYRGWETQYF | TGTGCCAGCAGCACCTACAGGGGATGGGAGACCCAGTACTTC
TRBJ1-1 | TRBV10-3 | many | . | CAISHVGNTEAFF | TGTGCCATCAGCCACGTCGGGAACACTGAAGCTTTCTTT
TRBJ2-3 | TRBV7-2 | many | TRBD2 | CASSLVASGESTDTQYF | TGTGCCAGCAGCTTAGTTGCTAGCGGGGAATCCACAGATACGCAGTATTTT
TRBJ1-5 | TRBV12-3/TRBV12-4 | few | . | CASSSYGGNQPQHF | TGTGCCAGCAGTTCGTACGGTGGGAATCAGCCCCAGCATTTT
TRBJ2-3 | TRBV12-3/TRBV12-4 | many | . | CASSLGRADTQYF | TGTGCCAGCAGTTTAGGCAGGGCAGATACGCAGTATTTT
TRBJ2-1 | TRBV11-3 | few | . | CASSFSAPYNEQFF | TGTGCCAGCAGCTTCAGTGCCCCCTACAATGAGCAGTTCTTC
TRBJ1-4 | TRBV7-2 | many | . | CASSLVQEKLFF | TGTGCCAGCAGCTTAGTACAGGAAAAACTGTTTTTT
TRBJ2-3 | TRBV11-2 | many | TRBD1 | CASCFADRASDTQYF | TGTGCCAGCTGCTTCGCGGACAGGGCATCAGATACGCAGTATTTT
TRBJ1-2 | TRBV24-1 | many | . | CATSDLGQSYGYTF | TGTGCCACCAGTGACCTCGGACAGTCCTATGGCTACACCTTC
TRBJ2-7 | TRBV20-1 | . | . | CSARGRQWRDEQYF | TGCAGTGCTAGAGGCCGACAGTGGCGGGACGAGCAGTACTTC